This is a list of T cell receptor beta chains from one sample in a study of blood T cell repertoires in COVID-19. Generated by immunoSEQ multiplex PCR, the TCRdb table keeps only in-frame clones and is missing some. The sample shows about 260,000 clones, around nine tenths of them seen only once. The specimen sequenced was peripheral blood. Source of these receptors: a woman aged 55-70 years with COVID-19, enrolled during active disease. CDR3s leave out the opening cysteine and the closing phenylalanine or tryptophan. For some rows the clone size is stated as once, few or many, or as a class when expanded; others skip it.

TRBV6-5	TRBJ1-4	-	ASTRGLSGGEKLF
TRBV4-1	TRBJ2-1	-	ASSQGTSGANNEQF
TRBV5-4	TRBJ1-2	-	ASSFGATYGYT
TRBV28	TRBJ1-2	-	ASSTPSGGYT
TRBV5-1	TRBJ2-2	-	ASSTRTGAGELF
TRBV6-2/TRBV6-3	TRBJ2-1	-	ASSYGGGRNEQF
TRBV7-6	TRBJ2-1	-	ASSLARLAADQF
TRBV3-1/TRBV3-2	TRBJ2-2	-	ASSPGQWFAGELF
TRBV19	TRBJ2-4	-	ASSIVGTGADIQY
TRBV9	TRBJ1-5	-	ASSVGPRGQPQH
TRBV24-1	TRBJ2-2	-	ATSVGRDRTGELF
TRBV18	TRBJ1-4	-	ASSPRVEREKLF
TRBV15	TRBJ1-6	-	ATSRGSRVAGNSPLH
TRBV24-1	TRBJ1-5	-	ATSAGQGGNQPQH
TRBV20-1	TRBJ2-1	-	SARRGLEQF
TRBV21-1	TRBJ2-7	-	ASSKVRPGQGRYEQY
TRBV24-1	TRBJ1-6	-	ATSDFADNSPLH
TRBV5-1	TRBJ1-5	-	ASSPSGVTYQPQH
TRBV7-6	TRBJ2-7	-	ASSLVGSEQY
TRBV30	TRBJ1-4	-	AWSPGTALF
TRBV15	TRBJ2-7	-	ATSREFGGIYEQY
TRBV24-1	TRBJ1-2	-	ATSDPGQGVYGYT
TRBV20-1	TRBJ2-7	once	SAELADEQY
TRBV13	TRBJ2-5	few	ASSFGRVPQETQY
TRBV19	TRBJ2-7	-	ASSMGLAGSYEQY
TRBV5-6	TRBJ1-2	-	ASSLSPGRYGYT
TRBV6-5	TRBJ1-1	-	ASRGGLNTEAF
TRBV3-1/TRBV3-2	TRBJ2-7	-	ASSPGTSGSSYEQY
TRBV5-6	TRBJ1-4	-	ASSLLGGNRDEEKLF
TRBV7-8	TRBJ1-1	-	ASSLRPSRATEAF
TRBV10-1	TRBJ1-1	-	ASATGSGTEAF
TRBV10-3	TRBJ2-5	-	AISESIGFGETQY
TRBV9	TRBJ2-3	-	ASSAGGTSGTDTQY
TRBV11-2	TRBJ2-5	-	ASSRQGLETQY
TRBV5-1	TRBJ2-1	once	ASSLTGGLSYNEQF
TRBV4-3	TRBJ2-4	-	ASSHTRGIQY
TRBV6-2/TRBV6-3	TRBJ2-7	-	ASSYLASGSARVY
TRBV27	TRBJ2-1	-	ASSRTGEQF
TRBV27	TRBJ2-2	-	ASRRYRDSHTGELF
TRBV7-9	TRBJ2-1	-	ASSPWGTSRHEQF
TRBV7-9	TRBJ2-3	once	ASSLTRETDTQY
TRBV5-1	TRBJ1-2	-	ASSLIAVPRYGYT
TRBV24-1	TRBJ2-1	-	ATSDPGLAETYNEQF
TRBV29-1	TRBJ1-1	-	SARDTNTEAF
TRBV6-4	TRBJ1-5	-	ASSVSAGNQPQH
TRBV4-1	TRBJ1-2	-	ASSQESTGSYGYT
TRBV19	TRBJ1-5	-	ARARSNQPQH
TRBV6-5	TRBJ1-1	-	ASTRPSPTEAF
TRBV3-1/TRBV3-2	TRBJ1-2	-	ASSQDPGRPGGGYT
TRBV10-3	TRBJ2-1	-	AISGLGQGNNEQF
TRBV6-2/TRBV6-3	TRBJ2-7	once	ASSRFRAYEQY